This T cell receptor beta chain was found in a study of a mutant IDH1 vaccine in newly diagnosed glioma. Study context: Patients previously underwent radiotherapy, temozolomide, or both, and most underwent both. Study observations and caveats: Changes in top peripheral clonotypes did not appear linked to pseudoprogression. Patients mounted vaccine-induced immune responses in roughly 93% of cases.

Of note for this clone: Its antigen is unidentified.

Profiling relied on immunoSEQ multiplex PCR, and the TCRdb table lists in-frame clones only, not all of them. This table has around 92,000 clones, around nine tenths appearing once. Sample time point: baseline, week 1 (first vaccination visit). Treatment of the sample: pre-vaccination baseline after standard-of-care therapy. Trimming cost V 3 bases and J 2 bases, with 7 bases left between them. The CDR3 is 14 amino acids. The germline V gene encodes CDR1 PRHDT and CDR2 FYEKMQ (reference sequence). The chain couples TRBV13 to TRBJ1-4, with D unresolved. This sequence was found in a woman between 45 and 60 years old with glioma. The specimen comprised PBMCs, sampled from a glioma patient treated with radiotherapy, temozolomide or both. CDR3 residues: CASSFGRTNEKLFF. The CDR3 bases are TGTGCCAGCAGCTTCGGTAGGACTAATGAAAAACTGTTTTTT.